The next 19 T cell receptor beta chains were all read from a single sample in a study of blood T cells in healthy people across ages. The authors ran a second PCR of about 7 to 11 cycles using a sample-barcoded 5' primer and a J-beta primer mix. TCRdb passed the 5' RACE reads through MiXCR, listing each CDR3 protein once. The profile shows some 800,000 distinct CDR3 sequences, around two fifths of them singletons. The sample consisted of blood. These receptors were obtained from a man in his 60s in good health.

This clonotype showed up just a few times. V is TRBV20-1 and J is TRBJ1-6, with TRBD1 as a possible D gene (5 bases). V lost 5 bases to trimming and J lost 5 bases, with 13 bases between them. This CDR3 has 14 residues. Germline V gene sequence: CDR1 DFQATT, CDR2 SNEGSKA (reference sequence). CDR3 DNA: TGCAGTGCTTTCCCGGGGACCGATAATTCACCCCTCCACTTT. Its protein product is CSAFPGTDNSPLHF.

This chain links TRBV7-9 with TRBJ1-1; a weak D match, TRBD1 (5 bases). The CDR3 is made up of 9 amino acids. Germline CDR1 reads SEHNR; CDR2 reads FQNEAQ (reference sequence). V was cut by 8 bases and J by 7 bases, with 5 bases left in between. The chain's CDR3 is CASGGEAFF. For the CDR3, the DNA is TGTGCCAGCGGGGGTGAAGCTTTCTTT. The variable domain in full, completed from reference TRBV7-9 and TRBJ1-1, reads DTGVSQNPRHKITKRGQNVTFRCDPISEHNRLYWYRQTLGQGPEFLTYFQNEAQLEKSRLLSDRFSAERPKGSFSTLEIQRTEQGDSAMYLCASGGEAFFGQGTRLTVV.

The rearrangement uses TRBV11-1 and TRBJ2-3, with D possibly TRBD2 on 6 matching bases. V was pared by 3 bases and J by 2 bases, with 15 bases between. CDR1 is SGHAT and CDR2 is FQDESV in the germline V gene (reference sequence). The CDR3 is 16 amino acids. The CDR3 spells CASSLRAGGNTDTQYF. The CDR3, as DNA: TGTGCCAGCAGCTTGCGTGCCGGGGGAAACACAGATACGCAGTATTTT.

The chain recombines TRBV12-3 or TRBV12-4 with TRBJ2-4; perhaps TRBD1 as D (5 bases). The V and J ends lost 6 bases and 7 bases respectively, with 10 bases between them. This CDR3 contains 12 residues. The CDR3 spells CASRDSRNIQYF. The CDR3 bases are TGTGCCAGCAGAGACAGTCGGAACATTCAGTACTTC.

The chain couples TRBV7-2 to TRBJ1-6; 8 bases match TRBD1. Germline V gives CDR1 SGHTA, CDR2 FQGNSA. The CDR3 consists of 16 residues. The V and J ends lost 5 bases and 2 bases, in that order; junction bases with no gene match: 5. Written as DNA, the CDR3 is TGTGCCAGCAGCCGCGACAGGGGCGCCTATAATTCACCCCTCCACTTT. Protein sequence: CASSRDRGAYNSPLHF.

V usage is TRBV2 and J usage is TRBJ2-2; the D gene is possibly TRBD1 (5 bases). Germline values: CDR1 SNHLY, CDR2 FYNNEI. V was shortened by 6 bases and J by 3 bases, with 17 bases between the two germline ends. The CDR3 sequence is 16 residues long. The CDR3 DNA is TGTGCCAGCAGCCTTAGGGGCAGAGATTACACCGGGGAGCTGTTTTTT. Translation: CASSLRGRDYTGELFF.

The chain combines TRBV7-6 with TRBJ2-1, with D possibly being TRBD1 (6 bases). TRBJ2-7 explains the end of the DNA better; the J call may be wrong. Germline V gene sequence: CDR1 SGHVS, CDR2 FNYEAQ. The CDR3 is 15 amino acids. The CDR3 reads CASSLGQGLYNEQYF. The CDR3 DNA sequence: TGTGCCAGCAGCTTAGGGCAGGGGCTATACAATGAGCAGTACTTC.

In this sample, this clonotype turned up a few times. V usage is TRBV28 and J usage is TRBJ1-2; no clear D. V was trimmed by 8 bases and J by 2 bases, leaving 9 bases between them. Per the germline V gene, CDR1 is MDHEN and CDR2 is SYDVKM. CDR3 length: 12 residues. The CDR3 DNA sequence: TGTGCCAGCCAAACATTGAACTATGGCTACACCTTC. It encodes CASQTLNYGYTF.

This clonotype was observed a handful of times. V and J are TRBV4-3 and TRBJ2-5; D is perhaps TRBD2 (6 bases). CDR1 LGHNA and CDR2 YSLEER come from the germline V gene. This CDR3 region has 14 residues. The V end lost 6 bases, the J end lost 1 base, and 12 bases lay between the germline ends. The CDR3 spells CASSGGWGQETQYF. CDR3 sequence (DNA): TGCGCCAGCAGTGGAGGGTGGGGCCAAGAGACCCAGTACTTC.

This clonotype was counted ten times or more. The chain links TRBV4-3 to TRBJ2-5; 9 positions match TRBD2. Germline CDR1 reads LGHNA; CDR2 reads YSLEER. V was clipped by 3 bases and J by 0 bases; unmatched bases: 2. CDR3 length: 15 residues. CDR3 DNA sequence: TGCGCCAGCAGCCACGGACTAGCGTACCAAGAGACCCAGTACTTC. Translation gives CASSHGLAYQETQYF.

In its sample, this clonotype was seen a few times. The CDR3 nucleotides read TGTGCCAGCAGCGTCCCCAATTACGAGCAGTACTTC. Translated: CASSVPNYEQYF. The chain links TRBV5-6 to TRBJ2-7; D uncertain. CDR3 length: 12 residues. Trimming removed 4 bases at V and 4 bases at J, with 9 bases between. Germline V lookup: CDR1 SGHDT, CDR2 YYEEEE. Drawing the rest from reference TRBV5-6 and TRBJ2-7, the complete variable domain is DAGVTQSPTHLIKTRGQQVTLRCSPKSGHDTVSWYQQALGQGPQFIFQYYEEEERQRGNFPDRFSGHQFPNYSSELNVNALLLGDSALYLCASSVPNYEQYFGPGTRLTVT.

This clonotype was seen a handful of times. J is TRBJ2-5 and V is TRBV20-1; TRBD1 matches at 7 bases. V lost 0 bases and J lost 2; bases outside the gene matches: 6. The CDR3 loop spans 15 amino acids. Germline CDR1 reads DFQATT; CDR2 reads SNEGSKA (reference sequence). The chain's CDR3 is CSAREAGGDQETQYF. CDR3 sequence (DNA): TGCAGTGCTAGAGAGGCAGGGGGTGATCAAGAGACCCAGTACTTC.

This clonotype has a single count. The rearrangement links TRBV7-7 to TRBJ2-1; D not certain. The J call may be wrong; the DNA end is better matched by TRBJ2-7. The CDR3 is 13 amino acids. Germline CDR1 is SSHAT and CDR2 is FNYEAQ (reference sequence). The CDR3 spells CASSRSDHNEQYF. The CDR3 coding sequence is TGTGCCAGCAGCCGCTCGGACCACAATGAGCAGTACTTC.

The chain employs TRBV2 and TRBJ2-1; 13 bases are shared with TRBD2. CDR3 length equals 15 residues. After removal of 6 bases from V and 6 bases from J, the junction contained 5 bases not matched to a gene. From germline, CDR1 is SNHLY and CDR2 FYNNEI. CDR3 amino acids: CASSEGLAGRNEQFF. CDR3 DNA: TGTGCCAGCAGCGAGGGACTAGCGGGGCGCAATGAGCAGTTCTTC.

This clonotype was seen a handful of times. The rearrangement joins TRBV20-1 to TRBJ2-1, with 12 positions matching TRBD1. CDR3 length: 19 residues. The germline V gene encodes CDR1 DFQATT and CDR2 SNEGSKA (reference sequence). Losses at the gene ends were 1 base for V and 2 bases for J; bases not matched to a gene: 12. This chain's CDR3 is CSARGPGQGAYPPYNEQFF. Here the CDR3 DNA reads TGCAGTGCTAGAGGTCCGGGACAGGGGGCTTACCCACCCTACAATGAGCAGTTCTTC.

This clonotype was counted between two and nine times. This sequence joins TRBV5-1 and TRBJ2-1; 11 positions match TRBD1. The CDR3 has 16 amino acids. CDR1 is SGHRS, CDR2 YFSETQ, per germline. After removal of 0 bases from V and 8 bases from J, the junction contained 7 bases not matched to a gene. The CDR3 sequence: CASSLGRTGGIDEQFF. CDR3 DNA sequence: TGCGCCAGCAGCTTGGGGAGGACAGGGGGCATCGATGAGCAGTTCTTC.

V and J are TRBV2 and TRBJ2-2; TRBD1 might be the D (6 bases). V lost 7 bases, J lost 7 bases, and 10 bases lay in between. Germline loops: CDR1 SNHLY, CDR2 FYNNEI. The CDR3 spans 12 residues. CDR3 sequence: CASKRGIGELFF. In DNA, the CDR3 is TGTGCCAGCAAAAGGGGGATCGGGGAGCTGTTTTTT.

The chain couples TRBV5-4 to TRBJ2-1; 10 bases fit TRBD1. This CDR3 has 17 residues. Trimming cost V 4 bases and J 7 bases; bases outside gene matches: 14. Germline V lookup: CDR1 SGHNT, CDR2 YYREEE (reference sequence). The CDR3 is CASSDAPGQGTGNEQFF. For the CDR3, the DNA is TGTGCCAGCAGCGACGCGCCGGGACAGGGGACGGGGAATGAGCAGTTCTTC.

The chain links TRBV28 to TRBJ2-3, with D perhaps TRBD2 (7 bases). Germline CDR1 is MDHEN and CDR2 is SYDVKM. The V gene lost 5 bases and the J gene lost 2 bases, with 14 bases spanning the gap. CDR3 length equals 15 residues. The chain's CDR3 is CASSPLRGHTDTQYF. The CDR3 DNA reads as TGTGCCAGCAGTCCTCTGCGGGGGCACACAGATACGCAGTATTTT. The complete variable domain, with remaining parts taken from reference TRBV28 and TRBJ2-3, reads DVKVTQSSRYLVKRTGEKVFLECVQDMDHENMFWYRQDPGLGLRLIYFSYDVKMKEKGDIPEGYSVSREKKERFSLILESASTNQTSMYLCASSPLRGHTDTQYFGPGTRLTVL.